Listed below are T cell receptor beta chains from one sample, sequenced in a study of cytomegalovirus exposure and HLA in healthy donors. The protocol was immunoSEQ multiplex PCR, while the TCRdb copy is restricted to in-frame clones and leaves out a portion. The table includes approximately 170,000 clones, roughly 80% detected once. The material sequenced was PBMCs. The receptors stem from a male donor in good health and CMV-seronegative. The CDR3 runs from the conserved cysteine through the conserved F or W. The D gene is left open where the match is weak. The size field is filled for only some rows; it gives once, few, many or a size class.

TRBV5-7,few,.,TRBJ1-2,CASSLADRANYGYTF,TGTGCCAGCAGCTTGGCGGACAGAGCTAACTATGGCTACACCTTC
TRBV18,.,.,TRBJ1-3,CASSPSIRSSGNTIYF,TGTGCCAGCTCACCCAGCATTCGGAGCTCTGGAAACACCATATATTTT
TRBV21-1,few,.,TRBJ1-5,CASSNRDRRGNQPQHF,TGTGCCAGCAGCAATCGGGACAGAAGGGGCAATCAGCCCCAGCATTTT
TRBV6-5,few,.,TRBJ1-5,CASGVRQPQHF,TGTGCCAGCGGTGTCAGGCAGCCCCAGCATTTT
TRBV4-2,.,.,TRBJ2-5,CASSQEGGGGTQYF,TGTGCCAGCAGCCAAGAAGGAGGGGGGGGGACCCAGTACTTC
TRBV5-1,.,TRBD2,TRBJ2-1,CASSPSPSGGARNEQFF,TGCGCCAGCAGCCCGTCCCCGAGCGGGGGGGCGAGGAATGAGCAGTTCTTC
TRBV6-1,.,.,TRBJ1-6,CATHPLDRSNSPLHF,TGTGCCACCCACCCTTTGGACAGATCCAATTCACCCCTCCACTTT
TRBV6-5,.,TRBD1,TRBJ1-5,CAIGQGVGQPQHF,TGTGCGATAGGGCAGGGGGTCGGTCAGCCCCAGCATTTT
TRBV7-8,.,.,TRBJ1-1,CASSLAETPSGEAFF,TGTGCCAGCAGCTTAGCCGAGACCCCCTCGGGGGAAGCTTTCTTT
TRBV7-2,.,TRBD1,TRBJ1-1,CASSLETRGPWGAFF,TGTGCCAGCAGCTTAGAGACGAGGGGGCCGTGGGGAGCTTTCTTT
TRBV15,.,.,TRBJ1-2,CATSRDPGQYGYTF,TGTGCCACCAGCAGAGATCCCGGACAGTATGGCTACACCTTC
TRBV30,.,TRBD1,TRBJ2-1,CAWDTGVPSNEQFF,TGTGCCTGGGATACAGGGGTCCCCTCCAATGAGCAGTTCTTC
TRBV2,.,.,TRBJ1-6,CASQRRGTDNSPLHF,TGTGCCAGCCAACGTAGAGGAACCGATAATTCACCCCTCCACTTT
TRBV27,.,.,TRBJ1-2,CASSLYPTANYGYTF,TGTGCCAGCAGTTTATACCCGACAGCTAACTATGGCTACACCTTC
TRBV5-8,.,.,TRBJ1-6,CASLLNSPLHF,TGTGCCAGCCTACTCAATTCACCCCTCCACTTT
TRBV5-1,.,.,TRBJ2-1,CASSGELVSGVNEQFF,TGCGCCAGCAGCGGCGAACTAGTCAGTGGGGTTAATGAGCAGTTCTTC
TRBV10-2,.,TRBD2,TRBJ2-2,CASGAGGIPNTGELFF,TGCGCCAGTGGAGCGGGGGGGATCCCGAACACCGGGGAGCTGTTTTTT
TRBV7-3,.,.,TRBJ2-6,CASSPGRGANVLTF,TGTGCCAGCAGCCCAGGAAGAGGGGCCAACGTCCTGACTTTC
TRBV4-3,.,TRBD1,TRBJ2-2,CASSHRDRLNTGELFF,TGCGCCAGCAGCCACCGGGACAGACTAAACACCGGGGAGCTGTTTTTT
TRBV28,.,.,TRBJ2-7,CASSLGPIYEQYF,TGTGCCAGCAGTTTAGGTCCTATCTACGAGCAGTACTTC
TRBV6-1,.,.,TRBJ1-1,CASSGGGNSGTEAFF,TGTGCCAGCAGTGGGGGGGGCAATTCGGGGACTGAAGCTTTCTTT
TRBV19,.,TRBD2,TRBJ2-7,CASSRTSGAYEQYF,TGTGCCAGTAGTAGGACTAGCGGGGCCTACGAGCAGTACTTC
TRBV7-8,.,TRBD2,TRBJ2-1,CASSLVGGRPHEQFF,TGTGCCAGCAGCTTAGTAGGCGGGAGGCCCCATGAGCAGTTCTTC
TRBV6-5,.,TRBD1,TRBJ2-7,CASRRHDRDPYEQYF,TGTGCCAGCAGACGGCACGACAGGGACCCTTACGAGCAGTACTTC
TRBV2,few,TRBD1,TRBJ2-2,CASMDRAGELFF,TGTGCCAGCATGGACAGGGCCGGGGAGCTGTTTTTT
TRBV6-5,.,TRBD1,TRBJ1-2,CASSYSRRGLGNGYTF,TGTGCCAGCAGTTACTCGCGAAGGGGGCTAGGGAATGGCTACACCTTC
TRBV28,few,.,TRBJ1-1,CASSQGTEAFF,TGTGCCAGCAGCCAGGGGACTGAAGCTTTCTTT
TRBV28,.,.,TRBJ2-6,CASSLTGLWANVLTF,TGTGCCAGCAGTCTTACAGGTTTATGGGCCAACGTCCTGACTTTC
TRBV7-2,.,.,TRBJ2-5,CASSSRVRGKGETQYF,TGTGCCAGCAGCTCCCGAGTTAGAGGGAAGGGAGAGACCCAGTACTTC
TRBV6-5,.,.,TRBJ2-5,CASRLGGDQETQYF,TGTGCCAGCAGGCTCGGGGGAGATCAAGAGACCCAGTACTTC
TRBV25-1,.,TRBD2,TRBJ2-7,CASSVLSGSDYEQYF,TGTGCCAGCAGTGTTCTGAGCGGGAGTGACTACGAGCAGTACTTC
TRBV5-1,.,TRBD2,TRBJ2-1,CASSQEAPGLGSYNEQFF,TGCGCCAGCAGCCAAGAAGCCCCGGGACTAGGATCCTACAATGAGCAGTTCTTC
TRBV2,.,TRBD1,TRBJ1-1,CASSEFGQGLAEAFF,TGTGCCAGCAGTGAATTCGGACAGGGGTTGGCTGAAGCTTTCTTT
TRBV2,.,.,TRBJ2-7,CASVRAAYEQYF,TGTGCCAGCGTGCGGGCCGCTTACGAGCAGTACTTC
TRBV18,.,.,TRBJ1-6,CASSPRPGSPPNNSPLHF,TGTGCCAGCTCACCCCGTCCCGGGTCCCCGCCAAATAATTCACCCCTCCACTTT
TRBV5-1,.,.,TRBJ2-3,CASSFSASTDTQYF,TGCGCCAGCAGCTTCAGCGCTAGCACAGATACGCAGTATTTT
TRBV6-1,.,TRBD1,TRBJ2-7,CASTPPGTESEQYF,TGTGCCAGCACTCCCCCCGGGACAGAGTCAGAGCAGTACTTC
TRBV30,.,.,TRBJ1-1,CAWSVPGTQNTEAFF,TGTGCCTGGAGTGTCCCCGGGACTCAGAACACTGAAGCTTTCTTT
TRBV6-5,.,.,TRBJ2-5,CASGGLASRETQYF,TGTGCCAGTGGGGGTCTAGCGAGTAGGGAGACCCAGTACTTC
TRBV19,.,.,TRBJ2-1,CASSIEGRIGNEQFF,TGTGCCAGTAGTATAGAGGGCAGAATAGGCAATGAGCAGTTCTTC
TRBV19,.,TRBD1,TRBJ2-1,CASTKQGLDEQFF,TGTGCCAGTACTAAACAGGGGTTGGATGAGCAGTTCTTC
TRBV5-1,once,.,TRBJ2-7,CASSPLRREALYEQYF,TGCGCCAGCAGCCCCTTACGGCGGGAAGCGTTGTACGAGCAGTACTTC
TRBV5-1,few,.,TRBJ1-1,CASSFLRDRNTEAFF,TGCGCCAGCAGCTTTCTAAGAGACAGGAACACTGAAGCTTTCTTT
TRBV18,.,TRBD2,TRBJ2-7,CASSPLPSGSSPIEQYF,TGTGCCAGCTCACCACTGCCTAGCGGGAGCTCACCCATCGAGCAGTACTTC
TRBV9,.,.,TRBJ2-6,CASSGHPSGANVLTF,TGTGCCAGCAGCGGACACCCCTCTGGGGCCAACGTCCTGACTTTC
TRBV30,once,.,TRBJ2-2,CAWSVPWGRQGAGELFF,TGTGCCTGGAGTGTACCCTGGGGGAGGCAGGGGGCCGGGGAGCTGTTTTTT
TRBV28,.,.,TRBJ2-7,CASSLRAGQYF,TGTGCCAGCAGTTTACGAGCTGGGCAGTACTTC
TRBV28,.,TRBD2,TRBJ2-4,CASRPRLAIFKNIQYF,TGTGCCAGCAGACCTCGACTAGCGATATTCAAAAACATTCAGTACTTC
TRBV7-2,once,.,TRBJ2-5,CASSLVAQPQETQYF,TGTGCCAGCAGCTTAGTCGCGCAACCTCAAGAGACCCAGTACTTC
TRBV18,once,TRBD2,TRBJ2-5,CASSPLPSGSVETQYF,TGTGCCAGCTCACCACTTCCTAGCGGGAGTGTGGAGACCCAGTACTTC
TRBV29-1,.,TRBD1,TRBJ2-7,CSVEGPGGQGYEQYF,TGCAGCGTTGAAGGACCGGGGGGACAGGGCTACGAGCAGTACTTC